A single sample is the source of the 14 T cell receptor beta chains below, sequenced in a study of T cells in Graves' hyperthyroidism and ophthalmopathy. The TCR beta CDR3 regions underwent amplification using RNA transcripts as the source. The TCR CDR3 was amplified in a first-round RT-PCR using the HTBI primer set. TCRdb re-called the multiplex PCR reads through MiXCR, storing one row per CDR3 protein. This sample yields approximately 620,000 distinct CDR3 sequences, of which about 16% are seen a single time; approximately 3.5% belongs to the top ten. The sequencing input was blood. All receptors come from a woman between 40 and 55 years old with Graves' ophthalmopathy.

There are a few counts of this clonotype. The V gene is TRBV18, the J gene TRBJ1-2; 7 bases line up with TRBD1. This CDR3 spans 14 amino acids. Losses at the gene ends were 2 bases for V and 8 bases for J; bases not matched to a gene: 8. From germline, CDR1 is KGHSH and CDR2 LQKENI. In DNA, the CDR3 is TGTGCCAGCTCACCAGAGGGGGCCGGCTGGGGCTACACCTTC. Its translation is CASSPEGAGWGYTF.

Many counts were recorded for this clonotype. Here the CDR3 DNA reads TGTGCCAGCAGCGCTACCGGCGGACGTATGAACACTGAAGCTTTCTTT. Translating gives CASSATGGRMNTEAFF. The rearrangement links TRBV2 to TRBJ1-1, with D hard to call. Germline values: CDR1 SNHLY, CDR2 FYNNEI. The CDR3 is 16 amino acids. V lost 6 bases and J 0 bases, leaving 17 bases between the germline ends.

This clonotype was detected many times. The chain has TRBV2 and TRBJ1-1; the D gene is possibly TRBD1 (6 bases). Germline V gives CDR1 SNHLY, CDR2 FYNNEI. Trimming left V 2 bases short and J 0 bases short, with 10 bases between. This CDR3 has 15 amino acids. The CDR3 nucleotides read TGTGCCAGCAGTGAAATGGGGGGCGTGAACACTGAAGCTTTCTTT. Translation gives CASSEMGGVNTEAFF.

This clonotype occurred many times. The V gene is TRBV5-6, the J gene TRBJ2-3; 7 positions match TRBD1. V trimming: 4 bases; J trimming: 1 base; junction bases outside the gene matches: 9. The CDR3 consists of 16 residues. Germline CDR1 reads SGHDT; CDR2 reads YYEEEE. CDR3 amino acids: CASSLSTGSRTDTQYF. The CDR3 coding sequence is TGTGCCAGCAGCCTGTCGACAGGGAGCCGCACAGATACGCAGTATTTT.

This clonotype was found many times. CDR3 sequence: CSAREETGYYGYTF. CDR3 nucleotides: TGCAGTGCTAGAGAGGAGACAGGCTACTATGGCTACACCTTC. V and J are TRBV20-1 and TRBJ1-2; D is possibly TRBD1 (6 bases). The CDR3 consists of 14 residues. V shed 0 bases and J shed 3 bases, with 11 bases lying between them. Germline CDR1 reads DFQATT; CDR2 reads SNEGSKA (reference sequence).

This clonotype was seen at least ten times. This chain connects TRBV15 to TRBJ2-5, with D hard to call. The CDR3 totals 13 residues. In germline, CDR1 is LNHNV, CDR2 YYDKDF (reference sequence). The ends were cut back, 5 bases at V and 5 bases at J, with 12 bases in the middle. CDR3: CATSAGPAETQYF. In DNA, the CDR3 is TGTGCCACCAGCGCCGGGCCTGCGGAGACCCAGTACTTC.

The rearrangement joins TRBV19 to TRBJ2-1; possibly TRBD2 for D (5 bases). CDR1 and CDR2 (germline): LNHDA, SQIVND (reference sequence). The V gene lost 7 bases and the J gene lost 1 base, with 17 bases spanning the gap. This CDR3 comprises 16 residues. CDR3 coding DNA: TGTGCCAGTAATCCACTGGGGTCGGGGTCCTACAATGAGCAGTTCTTC. Its protein product is CASNPLGSGSYNEQFF.

There are many counts of this clonotype. The gene calls are TRBV28 and TRBJ1-1; D possibly corresponds to TRBD1 (6 bases). Germline assignment: CDR1 MDHEN and CDR2 SYDVKM. The CDR3 loop spans 17 amino acids. V gave up 7 bases and J gave up 8 bases, with 29 bases separating them. CDR3 in DNA: TGTGCCAGCATTCCACGGGGGCGGACCAAGAGGGTGGCCGAAGCTTTCTTT. This sequence encodes CASIPRGRTKRVAEAFF.

This clonotype was seen a few times. The chain links TRBV5-5 to TRBJ2-5; D not certain. This CDR3 is built from 16 residues. The germline V and J ends were trimmed by 0 bases and 4 bases, with 16 bases remaining between them. The V gene's germline CDR1 is SGHKS and CDR2 YYEKEE (reference sequence). The CDR3 loop reads CASSLDLRFLVETQYF. The CDR3 region has the DNA TGTGCCAGCAGCTTGGATTTGCGTTTTTTAGTAGAGACCCAGTACTTC.

This clonotype was seen at least ten times. The chain links TRBV30 to TRBJ1-3, with D possibly matching TRBD1 (5 bases). This CDR3 contains 14 residues. V dropped 6 bases and J dropped 0 bases, with 12 bases sitting between them. CDR1 is GTSNPN, CDR2 SVGIG, per germline (reference sequence). CDR3 protein: CACLRGVSGNTIYF. CDR3 coding DNA: TGTGCCTGCCTCCGGGGGGTCTCTGGAAACACCATATATTTT.

This clonotype was recorded at least ten times. This rearrangement joins TRBV11-2 to TRBJ2-1; 8 nucleotides align to TRBD2. CDR3 length: 15 residues. V dropped 1 base and J dropped 3; count of bases not matched to a gene: 2. CDR1 SGHAT and CDR2 FQNNGV come from the germline V gene. The CDR3: CASSLAGTSYNEQFF. The DNA of the CDR3 is TGTGCCAGCAGCTTAGCGGGGACTAGCTACAATGAGCAGTTCTTC. The complete variable domain, with remaining parts taken from reference TRBV11-2 and TRBJ2-1, reads EAGVAQSPRYKIIEKRQSVAFWCNPISGHATLYWYQQILGQGPKLLIQFQNNGVVDDSQLPKDRFSAERLKGVDSTLKIQPAKLEDSAVYLCASSLAGTSYNEQFFGPGTRLTVL.

The V call is TRBV12-5, the J call TRBJ2-3; unclear D gene. The length of the CDR3 is 11 residues. CDR1 LGHNT and CDR2 FRNRAP come from the germline V gene. The CDR3 reads CASQGTDTQYF. The DNA of the CDR3 is TGTGCCTCTCAGGGCACAGATACGCAGTATTTT.

This clonotype has just a few counts. The rearrangement joins TRBV6-1 to TRBJ2-1; 10 nucleotides align to TRBD2. V shed 1 base, J shed 9 bases, and the junction held 9 bases outside the gene matches. In germline, CDR1 is MNHNS, CDR2 SASEGT. This CDR3 comprises 16 residues. This CDR3 is CASSEVLASGGGEQFF. The CDR3 DNA follows: TGTGCCAGCAGTGAAGTTTTGGCTAGCGGGGGCGGTGAGCAGTTCTTC.

This clonotype was recorded many times. The chain is built from TRBV3-1 and TRBJ2-5; D not resolved. The V end was cut by 0 bases, the J end by 2 bases, with 7 bases between. The CDR3 contains 14 residues. Germline loops: CDR1 LGHDT, CDR2 YNNKEL (reference sequence). CDR3: CASSQETIQETQYF. In nucleotides, the CDR3 is TGTGCCAGCAGCCAAGAAACGATACAAGAGACCCAGTACTTC.